The 23 T cell receptor beta chains below come from one sample, sequenced in a study of regulatory T cells in long-lasting Graves disease. Sequencing libraries for TCR beta were prepared with iRepertoire HTBI primers and Arm-PCR of CDR3 regions. TCRdb re-derived calls from the multiplex PCR reads in MiXCR, one entry per CDR3 protein. Of 400,000 to 500,000 distinct CDR3 sequences listed, 14% were seen once; the top ten hold roughly 18%. Time point noted: newly diagnosed GD, antithyroid drugs for less than 3 months. Scientists built the TCR library using RNA that was extracted from PBMCs. The same specimen was also included in a second study, on T cells in Graves' hyperthyroidism and ophthalmopathy.

The material was peripheral blood mononuclear cells (PBMCs), obtained at new diagnosis, from a patient treated with antithyroid drugs. These receptors were obtained from a woman in her 50s with Graves disease.

This clonotype has more than one count but fewer than ten. The chain is built from TRBV7-9 and TRBJ1-5; D is uncertain. Germline V gene lookup returns CDR1 SEHNR and CDR2 FQNEAQ (reference sequence). The CDR3 covers 15 residues. V was shortened by 5 bases and J by 2 bases, with 13 bases between the two germline ends. Written as DNA, the CDR3 is TGTGCCAGCAGCAAAGACTCTGGTGGCAATCAGCCCCAGCATTTT. This codes for CASSKDSGGNQPQHF.

V usage is TRBV28 and J usage is TRBJ2-1; 7 bases align to TRBD1. Germline values: CDR1 MDHEN, CDR2 SYDVKM. V lost 8 bases to trimming and J lost 2 bases; unmatched junction nucleotides: 12. The CDR3 is made up of 16 amino acids. The CDR3: CASRVTRDSTYNEQFF. The CDR3 DNA reads TGTGCCAGCCGCGTCACCCGGGACAGTACCTACAATGAGCAGTTCTTC.

On this clonotype: This may be a read error, as it is one base from a much larger clone. The chain couples TRBV11-2 to TRBJ2-7; 12 bases are a match to TRBD2. The germline gives CDR1 SGHAT, CDR2 FQNNGV. The CDR3 has 15 residues. This chain's CDR3 is CASSRLAGVAYGQYF. The CDR3 DNA is TGTGCCAGCAGCCGACTAGCGGGAGTTGCCTACGGGCAGTACTTC.

This clonotype occurred a few times. The V and J genes are TRBV4-2 and TRBJ2-7; 12 bases are shared with TRBD1. The CDR3 spans 18 residues. Germline V gene data show CDR1 as LGHNA and CDR2 as YNFKEQ. V gave up 0 bases and J gave up 4 bases; unmatched junction bases: 10. Here the CDR3 DNA reads TGTGCCAGCAGCCAAGAGGGGGGACAGGGGGCTAACCCGTACGAGCAGTACTTC. The encoded protein is CASSQEGGQGANPYEQYF.

The rearrangement joins TRBV29-1 to TRBJ2-2, with D perhaps TRBD2 (7 bases). Germline V gene sequence: CDR1 SQVTM, CDR2 ANQGSEA. The CDR3 has 14 amino acids. V shed 4 bases and J shed 0 bases, with 9 bases lying between them. CDR3: CSVVGGPNTGELFF. As DNA, the CDR3 is TGCAGCGTTGTGGGGGGGCCGAACACCGGGGAGCTGTTTTTT.

The sample holds many counts of this clonotype. This chain links TRBV2 with TRBJ2-7; D gene uncertain. Trimming pared 4 bases from V and 1 base from J, leaving 11 bases between. This CDR3 is built from 14 residues. The germline V gene encodes CDR1 SNHLY and CDR2 FYNNEI. The CDR3 sequence: CASSAPTQSYEQYF. Written as DNA, the CDR3 is TGTGCCAGCAGTGCACCAACGCAGTCCTACGAGCAGTACTTC.

This clonotype was detected many times. The V and J genes are TRBV6-2 or TRBV6-3 and TRBJ2-1; D possibly corresponds to TRBD2 (6 bases). The germline CDR1 and CDR2 sequences are MNHEY and SVGEGT. With 0 bases removed from V and 4 bases from J, the gap between germline ends came to 13 bases. The CDR3 is 16 amino acids. CDR3 nucleotide sequence: TGTGCCAGCAGTTACTCATCCGGGAGAGGATACAATGAGCAGTTCTTC. Translating gives CASSYSSGRGYNEQFF.

The chain recombines TRBV7-2 with TRBJ1-4; D is uncertain. CDR1 is SGHTA, CDR2 FQGNSA, per germline. The CDR3 runs to 13 residues. The V and J ends lost 2 bases and 10 bases respectively, with 11 bases between them. The CDR3 loop reads CASSLRTVGKLFF. The CDR3 DNA follows: TGTGCCAGCAGCTTAAGGACCGTGGGAAAACTGTTTTTT. Together with reference TRBV7-2 and TRBJ1-4, the CDR3 gives the full variable domain: GAGVSQSPSNKVTEKGKDVELRCDPISGHTALYWYRQSLGQGLEFLIYFQGNSAPDKSGLPSDRFSAERTGGSVSTLTIQRTQQEDSAVYLCASSLRTVGKLFFGSGTQLSVL.

This clonotype was found many times. The V and J genes are TRBV5-1 and TRBJ2-5, with D perhaps TRBD1 or TRBD2 (6 bases each). The germline V gene has CDR1 SGHRS and CDR2 YFSETQ. This CDR3 contains 16 residues. Trimming took 4 bases from V and 3 from J, leaving 19 bases between them. The CDR3 DNA follows: TGCGCCAGCAGCGCGGGGAAACAGGGAGGCGAAGAGACCCAGTACTTC. Its protein product is CASSAGKQGGEETQYF.

The V and J genes are TRBV6-2 or TRBV6-3 and TRBJ2-1; 7 bases fit TRBD2. CDR3 size: 12 residues. V was clipped by 5 bases and J by 8 bases; unmatched bases: 3. Germline CDR1 reads MNHEY; CDR2 reads SVGEGT. The CDR3 loop reads CASSHGRDEQFF. In DNA, the CDR3 is TGTGCCAGCAGTCATGGGAGGGATGAGCAGTTCTTC.

The rearrangement links TRBV5-1 to TRBJ2-5, with 7 bases lining up with TRBD1. The CDR3 extends over 14 amino acids. After removal of 1 base from V and 2 bases from J, the junction contained 2 bases not matched to a gene. Germline CDR1 and CDR2: SGHRS and YFSETQ. The CDR3 nucleotides read TGCGCCAGCAGCTTGTCAGGGGGACAAGAGACCCAGTACTTC. Amino acids: CASSLSGGQETQYF.

Ten or more counts support this clonotype. The genes are TRBV28 and TRBJ1-2; D remains ambiguous. Between the trimmed V and J ends, which lost 5 bases and 4 bases, there was a span of 23 bases. Per the germline V gene, CDR1 is MDHEN and CDR2 is SYDVKM. The CDR3 runs to 17 residues. CDR3 residues: CASSIKSYNVKRYGYTF. In DNA form, the CDR3 reads TGTGCCAGCAGTATCAAAAGCTACAACGTTAAACGCTATGGCTACACCTTC.

This clonotype was counted between two and nine times. V usage is TRBV6-6 and J usage is TRBJ2-6; possibly TRBD2 for D (6 bases). CDR1 and CDR2 from the germline V gene are MNHNY and SVGAGI (reference sequence). The CDR3 is 17 amino acids. Trimming pared 0 bases from V and 0 bases from J, leaving 9 bases between. The CDR3 spells CASSYSGLLSGANVLTF. The CDR3 nucleotides are TGTGCCAGCAGTTACTCGGGACTTCTCTCTGGGGCCAACGTCCTGACTTTC.

At least ten counts were recorded for this clonotype. DNA of the CDR3: TGTGCCAGCAGCTTTCGCCTAGCGGGGACCGGGGAGCTGTTTTTT. Protein product: CASSFRLAGTGELFF. The chain uses TRBV7-9 and TRBJ2-2; TRBD2 matches 9 bases. Germline V gives CDR1 SEHNR, CDR2 FQNEAQ (reference sequence). V lost 3 bases to trimming and J lost 5 bases; unmatched junction nucleotides: 4. This CDR3 region has 15 residues. Full variable domain (remainder filled in from reference TRBV7-9 and TRBJ2-2): DTGVSQNPRHKITKRGQNVTFRCDPISEHNRLYWYRQTLGQGPEFLTYFQNEAQLEKSRLLSDRFSAERPKGSFSTLEIQRTEQGDSAMYLCASSFRLAGTGELFFGEGSRLTVL.

Many counts were recorded for this clonotype. This rearrangement joins TRBV4-2 to TRBJ2-1; 7 positions agree with TRBD1. Germline trimming cut 7 bases from V and 5 bases from J; bases unmatched to any gene: 17. The CDR3 is 17 amino acids. Germline lookup yields CDR1 LGHNA and CDR2 YNFKEQ. The CDR3 spells CASNLLSSGQSNNEQFF. CDR3 bases: TGTGCCAGCAACTTGCTGTCCTCGGGACAGAGCAACAATGAGCAGTTCTTC.

The V call is TRBV28, the J call TRBJ2-7, with TRBD1 matching over 7 bases. CDR1 is MDHEN, CDR2 SYDVKM, per germline. J was trimmed by 0 bases and V by 3 bases; bases with no gene match: 11. CDR3 size: 17 residues. CDR3 coding DNA: TGTGCCAGCAGTTTCCCTTCGACAGGGAAAAGCTCCTACGAGCAGTACTTC. It codes for CASSFPSTGKSSYEQYF.

Many counts were recorded for this clonotype. A read error may account for a junction end that differs from germline. CDR3 sequence: CASSRDRGNGKLFF. In DNA, the CDR3 is TGTGCCAGCAGCCGGGACAGGGGCAATGGAAAACTGTTTTTT. This chain joins TRBV6-1 and TRBJ1-4; 10 bases line up with TRBD1. Germline V CDR1 and CDR2: MNHNS, SASEGT. This CDR3 comprises 14 residues.

Ten or more counts support this clonotype. The V gene is TRBV11-2, the J gene TRBJ2-2; perhaps TRBD2 as D (6 bases). CDR1 SGHAT and CDR2 FQNNGV come from the germline V gene. Trimming stripped 1 base from V and 4 bases from J, with 13 bases between. The length of the CDR3 is 16 residues. CDR3 loop: CASSLVLGGSTGELFF. The CDR3 DNA is TGTGCCAGCAGCTTAGTACTGGGAGGCAGCACCGGGGAGCTGTTTTTT.

This clonotype was picked up many times. The V call is TRBV20-1, the J call TRBJ2-1, with D tentatively TRBD2 (5 bases). CDR1 is DFQATT and CDR2 is SNEGSKA in the germline V gene (reference sequence). The CDR3 length is 13 residues. The V end was cut by 5 bases, the J end by 4 bases, with 12 bases between. The CDR3 DNA sequence: TGCAGTGCTCCGCGAAGGGAGTACAATGAGCAGTTCTTC. Translation: CSAPRREYNEQFF.

In this sample, this clonotype turned up a few times. The chain joins TRBV9 to TRBJ1-5; possibly TRBD1 for D (5 bases). The germline gives CDR1 SGDLS, CDR2 YYNGEE. Trimming took off 0 bases at V and 5 bases at J, with 9 bases between the two ends. The CDR3 sequence is 14 residues long. The CDR3: CASSVGRVHQPQHF. For the CDR3, the DNA is TGTGCCAGCAGCGTAGGCAGGGTGCATCAGCCCCAGCATTTT. The whole variable domain, filled in from reference TRBV9 and TRBJ1-5, reads DSGVTQTPKHLITATGQRVTLRCSPRSGDLSVYWYQQSLDQGLQFLIQYYNGEERAKGNILERFSAQQFPDLHSELNLSSLELGDSALYFCASSVGRVHQPQHFGDGTRLSIL.

The chain combines TRBV6-1 with TRBJ1-4; D is possibly TRBD1 (6 bases). From germline, CDR1 is MNHNS and CDR2 SASEGT. Between the trimmed V and J ends, which lost 6 bases and 3 bases, there was a span of 8 bases. The length of the CDR3 is 13 residues. CDR3 residues: CASRSGANEKLFF. In nucleotides, the CDR3 is TGTGCCAGCAGGTCAGGGGCTAATGAAAAACTGTTTTTT.

The sample holds many counts of this clonotype. V and J are TRBV7-9 and TRBJ2-1; D may correspond to TRBD1 or TRBD2 (6 bases each). The V and J ends lost 5 bases and 9 bases respectively, with 14 bases between them. This CDR3 region has 13 residues. Germline lookup yields CDR1 SEHNR and CDR2 FQNEAQ (reference sequence). The DNA for the CDR3 is TGTGCCAGCAGCCCCCGGGGGCTGTTTGAGCAGTTCTTC. Translating it yields CASSPRGLFEQFF.

Many counts were recorded for this clonotype. The chain couples TRBV5-1 to TRBJ2-7; a possible D gene is TRBD2 (7 bases). Trimming took 0 bases from V and 7 from J, leaving 17 bases between them. Germline V CDR1 and CDR2: SGHRS, YFSETQ. The CDR3 is made up of 15 amino acids. The CDR3 DNA follows: TGCGCCAGCAGCTTGGACAGCGAAAGGGGGGGAGAGCAGTACTTC. Protein sequence: CASSLDSERGGEQYF.